This T cell receptor beta chain appears in the sequencing data of a study of regulatory T cells. Turning to this clone: Its target is unknown.

Whole-study findings and limits: In CD3G-deficient patients, conventional CD4+ T cells were enriched for hydrophobic CDR3 residues at positions 6 and 7. Skewed V and J usage and few unique V-J pairs marked patient repertoires, most in Tregs.

The PCR used 52 TRBV and 13 TRBJ primers. Method: immunoSEQ multiplex PCR; TCRdb's copy keeps in-frame clones and lacks some. The sample records around 32,000 clones, roughly 92% being singletons. The sample consisted of conventional CD4+ T cells sorted from blood. This sequence was found in a person aged 18 to 30 with CD3G deficiency.

The CDR3 loop is CASSRQGDYGYTF. The CDR3 DNA is TGTGCCAGCAGCCGACAGGGGGACTATGGCTACACCTTC. This sequence joins TRBV7-9 and TRBJ1-2; 9 nucleotides agree with TRBD1. The CDR3 sequence is 13 residues long. Trimming cost V 5 bases and J 3 bases; bases outside gene matches: 1. Germline assignment: CDR1 SEHNR and CDR2 FQNEAQ (reference sequence).